The 31 T cell receptor beta chains listed next were all sequenced from one sample in a study of shared clonotypes between healthy human individuals. Assay: immunoSEQ multiplex PCR; the TCRdb copy retains only in-frame clones and omits some. The sample consists of hundreds of thousands of clones, 95% to 98% of them appearing once. CD45RO-negative, CCR7-positively selected cells formed the naive CD8 fraction, excluding terminally differentiated effector memory CD45RA+ cells. The sequencing sample was made of naive CD8+ T cells sorted from blood. Every receptor here comes from a man aged 25-45 years in good health.

The chain is built from TRBV4-3 and TRBJ2-5; 7 bases fit TRBD1. Germline CDR1 is LGHNA and CDR2 is YSLEER. The CDR3 consists of 15 residues. The trim removed 0 bases at V and 4 bases at J, leaving 5 bases unmatched. CDR3 bases: TGCGCCAGCAGCCAAGACTGGGGACAGTTAGAGACCCAGTACTTC. Amino acids: CASSQDWGQLETQYF.

The chain carries TRBV11-3 and TRBJ2-5, with 7 positions matching TRBD1. The CDR3 extends over 14 amino acids. Germline CDR1 and CDR2: SGHNT and YENEEA. J gave up 0 bases and V 5 bases, and 3 bases lay outside the gene matches. Here the CDR3 reads CASSPTGNQETQYF. In nucleotides, the CDR3 is TGTGCCAGCAGCCCGACAGGGAACCAAGAGACCCAGTACTTC. Full variable domain (outside the CDR3, taken from reference TRBV11-3 and TRBJ2-5): EAGVVQSPRYKIIEKKQPVAFWCNPISGHNTLYWYLQNLGQGPELLIRYENEEAVDDSQLPKDRFSAERLKGVDSTLKIQPAELGDSAVYLCASSPTGNQETQYFGPGTRLLVL.

The chain joins TRBV12-5 to TRBJ2-1, with TRBD2 matching over 10 bases. In germline, CDR1 is LGHNT, CDR2 FRNRAP. Trimming cost V 7 bases and J 2 bases; bases outside gene matches: 14. The CDR3 has 18 residues. The CDR3 DNA reads TGTGCTAGTGCCCCACCTACCCCCAGCGGGAGGGCCTACAATGAGCAGTTCTTC. Amino acid sequence: CASAPPTPSGRAYNEQFF.

This rearrangement joins TRBV5-6 to TRBJ2-2; 11 bases are a match to TRBD2. V was clipped by 2 bases and J by 3 bases; unmatched bases: 6. CDR1 is SGHDT, CDR2 YYEEEE, per germline. This CDR3 is built from 17 residues. The CDR3 DNA reads TGTGCCAGCAGCTTTAGCGGGAGGGAAGCGTACACCGGGGAGCTGTTTTTT. It yields the protein CASSFSGREAYTGELFF.

V gene TRBV5-5 combines with J gene TRBJ2-1, with 12 bases matching TRBD2. Per the germline V gene, CDR1 is SGHKS and CDR2 is YYEKEE (reference sequence). The CDR3 sequence is 15 residues long. V trimming: 0 bases; J trimming: 8 bases; junction bases outside the gene matches: 3. This CDR3 reads CASSLGLAGEDEQFF. The CDR3 coding sequence is TGTGCCAGCAGCTTGGGACTAGCGGGAGAGGATGAGCAGTTCTTC.

Concerning this clone: Other DNA sequences in this sample translate to the same CDR3. The genes are TRBV27 and TRBJ1-2; TRBD1 matches at 7 bases. CDR1 MNHEY and CDR2 SMNVEV come from the germline V gene (reference sequence). The CDR3 contains 14 residues. V dropped 0 bases and J dropped 4; count of bases not matched to a gene: 2. The DNA of the CDR3 is TGTGCCAGCAGTTTATCTGCAGGGGGCTATGGCTACACCTTC. Residues: CASSLSAGGYGYTF.

In DNA form, the CDR3 reads TGTGCCACCAGCAAAACAGGGGGCGCACGAACCGGGGAGCTGTTTTTT. It is translated as CATSKTGGARTGELFF. The chain employs TRBV15 and TRBJ2-2; TRBD1 agrees at 9 bases. This CDR3 region has 16 residues. Germline V gives CDR1 LNHNV, CDR2 YYDKDF (reference sequence). V was clipped by 4 bases and J by 5 bases; unmatched bases: 8.

The genes are TRBV7-2 and TRBJ2-7, with a weak D call TRBD2 (5 bases). The CDR3 is made up of 13 amino acids. V was cut by 0 bases and J by 7 bases, with 10 bases left in between. Germline V gene sequence: CDR1 SGHTA, CDR2 FQGNSA. This chain's CDR3 is CASSLASGREQYF. The CDR3 nucleotides are TGTGCCAGCAGCTTAGCTTCTGGGAGAGAGCAGTACTTC.

This chain links TRBV4-1 with TRBJ1-5; 8 bases fit TRBD1. Trimming at V came to 0 bases and at J to 6 bases, leaving 7 bases not matched to a gene. This CDR3 region has 16 residues. Germline loops: CDR1 MGHRA, CDR2 YSYEKL. The CDR3 nucleotides are TGCGCCAGCAGCCAAGAACGGGCACAGGGGGGTCAGCCCCAGCATTTT. Translated, it gives CASSQERAQGGQPQHF.

The CDR3 here is CSAVSKNIQYF. CDR3 DNA: TGCAGCGCGGTCAGCAAAAACATTCAGTACTTC. The rearrangement joins TRBV29-1 to TRBJ2-4, with D unresolved. Trimming left V 7 bases short and J 3 bases short, with 7 bases between. In germline, CDR1 is SQVTM, CDR2 ANQGSEA. This CDR3 region has 11 residues.

This CDR3 reads CASSLVGGEQYF. The CDR3 region has the DNA TGTGCCAGCAGCTTGGTAGGGGGTGAGCAGTACTTC. This sequence joins TRBV5-5 and TRBJ2-7, with D possibly TRBD1 on 6 matching bases. Germline V gene data show CDR1 as SGHKS and CDR2 as YYEKEE (reference sequence). The CDR3 length is 12 residues. Between the trimmed V and J ends, which lost 0 bases and 7 bases, there was a span of 8 bases. Filled out from reference TRBV5-5 and TRBJ2-7, the complete variable domain reads DAGVTQSPTHLIKTRGQQVTLRCSPISGHKSVSWYQQVLGQGPQFIFQYYEKEERGRGNFPDRFSARQFPNYSSELNVNALLLGDSALYLCASSLVGGEQYFGPGTRLTVT.

V gene TRBV7-6 combines with J gene TRBJ2-7; maybe TRBD2 (5 bases). Trimming removed 6 bases from V and 0 bases from J, with 12 bases in between. The CDR3 length is 14 residues. Germline CDR1 is SGHVS and CDR2 is FNYEAQ. CDR3 bases: TGTGCCAGCAGTTTTAGGGAGAGCTCCTACGAGCAGTACTTC. Translation: CASSFRESSYEQYF.

This chain uses TRBV9 with TRBJ1-1; D perhaps matches TRBD1 (5 bases). There are 14 residues in the CDR3. Trimming shortened V by 3 bases and J by 7 bases, and 16 bases separated the two germline ends. Germline V gives CDR1 SGDLS, CDR2 YYNGEE. The chain's CDR3 is CASSATNTRGEAFF. CDR3 nucleotide sequence: TGTGCCAGCAGCGCTACGAACACGAGGGGTGAAGCTTTCTTT.

In its sample, this clone was seen once. V usage is TRBV7-7 and J usage is TRBJ2-7, with 9 bases identical to TRBD2. Per the germline V gene, CDR1 is SSHAT and CDR2 is FNYEAQ (reference sequence). Germline trimming cut 5 bases from V and 6 bases from J; bases unmatched to any gene: 5. This CDR3 has 13 residues. CDR3 region: CASSPGLAREQYF. DNA for the CDR3: TGTGCCAGCAGCCCAGGACTAGCGCGCGAGCAGTACTTC.

J is TRBJ2-7 and V is TRBV29-1, with 7 bases aligning to TRBD1. CDR1 SQVTM and CDR2 ANQGSEA come from the germline V gene. CDR3 length: 13 amino acids. The V segment lost 7 bases and the J segment 0 bases; nucleotides outside the gene matches: 6. The CDR3 nucleotides read TGCAGCGCCCGGGACAGAACCTCCTACGAGCAGTACTTC. Residues: CSARDRTSYEQYF.

The chain couples TRBV29-1 to TRBJ2-7; TRBD1 might be the D (6 bases). The length of the CDR3 is 13 residues. V was cut by 0 bases and J by 4 bases, with 10 bases left in between. The germline V gene has CDR1 SQVTM and CDR2 ANQGSEA. CDR3 in DNA: TGCAGCGTTGAAGAGGATACAGGGTACGAGCAGTACTTC. Its protein product is CSVEEDTGYEQYF.

The chain employs TRBV29-1 and TRBJ2-1; perhaps TRBD2 as D (6 bases). The CDR3 totals 13 residues. V was trimmed by 5 bases and J by 4 bases, leaving 12 bases between them. Germline V CDR1 and CDR2: SQVTM, ANQGSEA. CDR3 sequence (DNA): TGCAGCGTTACCCGCGGGGATTACAATGAGCAGTTCTTC. Translation gives CSVTRGDYNEQFF.

The chain combines TRBV5-4 with TRBJ2-7; TRBD1 matches at 7 bases. The junction had 9 bases not matched to a gene; V was cut back by 7 bases and J by 2 bases. The V gene's germline CDR1 is SGHNT and CDR2 YYREEE (reference sequence). The CDR3 is 14 residues long. CDR3 in amino acids: CASGKDRNTYEQYF. CDR3 in DNA: TGTGCCAGCGGAAAGGACAGGAATACCTACGAGCAGTACTTC.

The rearrangement uses TRBV7-2 and TRBJ2-6; D is ambiguous. The length of the CDR3 is 15 residues. CDR1 is SGHTA and CDR2 is FQGNSA in the germline V gene. Deletions cut 2 bases from V and 0 bases from J, with 5 bases between. CDR3: CASSLYRSGANVLTF. The CDR3 DNA sequence: TGTGCCAGCAGCTTATACCGCTCTGGGGCCAACGTCCTGACTTTC.

The chain links TRBV13 to TRBJ2-1; TRBD2 matches 11 bases. CDR1 is PRHDT, CDR2 FYEKMQ, per germline (reference sequence). This CDR3 region has 16 residues. The trim removed 5 bases at V and 0 bases at J, leaving 3 bases unmatched. The CDR3 DNA sequence: TGTGCCAGCAGCCCCGGGACTAGCGGCTCCTACAATGAGCAGTTCTTC. It translates to CASSPGTSGSYNEQFF.

This clone was counted once. The chain combines TRBV28 with TRBJ2-6; D remains unclear. This CDR3 contains 13 residues. Between the trimmed V and J ends, which lost 5 bases and 6 bases, there was a span of 8 bases. CDR1 is MDHEN, CDR2 SYDVKM, per germline. The CDR3 loop is CASSPVPANVLTF. The CDR3 nucleotides are TGTGCCAGCAGTCCAGTCCCGGCCAACGTCCTGACTTTC.

The chain combines TRBV27 with TRBJ2-7; D is ambiguous. The CDR3 has 14 amino acids. Per the germline V gene, CDR1 is MNHEY and CDR2 is SMNVEV (reference sequence). The ends were cut back, 3 bases at V and 0 bases at J, with 9 bases in the middle. CDR3 DNA sequence: TGTGCCAGCAGTTTCACACTAAGCTCCTACGAGCAGTACTTC. As protein: CASSFTLSSYEQYF.

The V call is TRBV6-5, the J call TRBJ2-5; no reliable D call. The V and J ends lost 0 bases and 7 bases respectively, with 9 bases between them. The germline V gene encodes CDR1 MNHEY and CDR2 SVGAGI. The CDR3 runs 13 residues. CDR3 sequence: CASSYSKFGTQYF. The CDR3 nucleotides are TGTGCCAGCAGTTACTCGAAGTTTGGGACCCAGTACTTC.

The rearrangement links TRBV5-1 to TRBJ2-7; D might be TRBD1 or TRBD2, each matching 6 bases. Per germline, CDR1 SGHRS and CDR2 YFSETQ. The CDR3 totals 13 residues. Between the trimmed V and J ends, which lost 0 bases and 5 bases, there was a span of 9 bases. Here the CDR3 reads CASSLVGGDEQYF. CDR3 nucleotide sequence: TGCGCCAGCAGCTTGGTGGGGGGCGACGAGCAGTACTTC.

The chain recombines TRBV29-1 with TRBJ2-7, with 9 bases matching TRBD1. Trimming took 7 bases from V and 0 from J; bases not matched to a gene: 7. The CDR3 is made up of 14 amino acids. Germline assignment: CDR1 SQVTM and CDR2 ANQGSEA. The CDR3 region has the DNA TGCAGCGCCGGACAGGGGAGGAGCTCCTACGAGCAGTACTTC. Encoded protein: CSAGQGRSSYEQYF.

The rearrangement joins TRBV29-1 to TRBJ2-5, with a tentative D call TRBD1 (6 bases). The V and J ends lost 4 bases and 3 bases respectively, with 9 bases between them. The CDR3 length is 12 residues. The germline V gene encodes CDR1 SQVTM and CDR2 ANQGSEA. The CDR3 DNA sequence: TGCAGCGTTGGGACAGTCGAAGAGACCCAGTACTTC. Amino acid sequence: CSVGTVEETQYF.

The chain uses TRBV5-1 and TRBJ2-5; a possible D gene is TRBD1 (6 bases). The end of the DNA is better explained by TRBJ2-7, so the J call may be wrong. CDR3 length equals 13 residues. CDR1 is SGHRS and CDR2 is YFSETQ in the germline V gene. CDR3 coding DNA: TGCGCCAGCAGCTTGGACAGGGTTAACGAGCAGTACTTC. This codes for CASSLDRVNEQYF.

The chain is built from TRBV28 and TRBJ2-7; possibly TRBD2 for D (6 bases). This CDR3 is 16 amino acids long. Germline CDR1 and CDR2: MDHEN and SYDVKM. The V and J ends lost 5 bases and 3 bases respectively, with 20 bases between them. This CDR3 is CASSRAAGFPGYEQYF. In DNA, the CDR3 is TGTGCCAGCAGTCGGGCAGCGGGTTTCCCCGGCTACGAGCAGTACTTC.

A single count supports this clone. This sequence joins TRBV7-9 and TRBJ2-1; 9 positions match TRBD2. Per germline, CDR1 SEHNR and CDR2 FQNEAQ (reference sequence). The CDR3 totals 14 residues. Trimming at V came to 0 bases and at J to 7 bases, leaving 1 base not matched to a gene. The CDR3 region is CASSLASGRNEQFF. The DNA for the CDR3 is TGTGCCAGCAGCTTAGCAAGCGGGAGGAATGAGCAGTTCTTC.

This chain uses TRBV29-1 with TRBJ2-1, with TRBD2 matching 7 bases. This CDR3 is 14 amino acids long. Germline V gene lookup returns CDR1 SQVTM and CDR2 ANQGSEA. The trim removed 2 bases at V and 3 bases at J, leaving 4 bases unmatched. The CDR3 nucleotides read TGCAGCGTTGAACTAGCGGCTCTCTACAATGAGCAGTTCTTC. Protein product: CSVELAALYNEQFF.

This clone has more than one count but fewer than ten. J is TRBJ2-7 and V is TRBV29-1; possibly TRBD2 for D (5 bases). The V and J ends lost 2 bases and 3 bases respectively, with 17 bases between them. The CDR3 has 15 amino acids. CDR1 is SQVTM, CDR2 ANQGSEA, per germline. DNA for the CDR3: TGCAGCGTTGAATCAGGTATCCGGGGTCGCTACGAGCAGTACTTC. Its protein is CSVESGIRGRYEQYF.